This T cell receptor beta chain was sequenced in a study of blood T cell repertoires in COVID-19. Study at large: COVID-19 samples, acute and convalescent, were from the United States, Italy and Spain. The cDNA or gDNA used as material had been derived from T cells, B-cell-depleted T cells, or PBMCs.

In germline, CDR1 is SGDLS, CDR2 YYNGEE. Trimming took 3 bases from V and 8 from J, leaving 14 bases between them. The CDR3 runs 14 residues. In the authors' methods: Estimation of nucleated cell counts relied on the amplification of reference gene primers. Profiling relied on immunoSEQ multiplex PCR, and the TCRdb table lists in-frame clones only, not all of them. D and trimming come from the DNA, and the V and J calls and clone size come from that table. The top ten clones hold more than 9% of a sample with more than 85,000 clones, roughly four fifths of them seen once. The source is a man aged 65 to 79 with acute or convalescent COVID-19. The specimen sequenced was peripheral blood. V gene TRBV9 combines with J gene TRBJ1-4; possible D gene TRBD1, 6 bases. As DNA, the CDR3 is TGTGCCAGCAGCGCGAGGACAGAGGAAGAAAAACTGTTTTTT. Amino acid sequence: CASSARTEEEKLFF.